The 14 T cell receptor beta chains in this list originate from one sample, sequenced in a study of blood T cell repertoires in COVID-19 (dated by TCRdb to 2019 to 2021). Library creation used the immunoSEQ multiplex PCR assay. Not all clones reach the TCRdb copy of this immuneACCESS table, which keeps in-frame sequences only. Checked studies attribute under half of the gap to unresolved V genes and leave the rest unexplained. Across this sample there are roughly 32,000 clones, with more than 80% seen only once. The ten top clones hold about two fifths of the sample. What was sequenced was peripheral blood. These receptors were collected from a man aged 55 to 70 with active or convalescent COVID-19.

The V gene is TRBV23-1, the J gene TRBJ2-7; the D gene is possibly TRBD1 (5 bases). TRBV23-1 is an open reading frame whose function is uncertain. This CDR3 spans 16 amino acids. Deletions cut 1 base from V and 9 bases from J, with 22 bases between. The CDR3 DNA follows: TGCGCCAGCAGTCAATGGGCCAGGGTTAGTTTCGCGTCGCAGTACGTC. This sequence encodes CASSQWARVSFASQYV.

J is TRBJ2-1 and V is TRBV11-2; 9 bases are a match to TRBD2. Germline values: CDR1 SGHAT, CDR2 FQNNGV. The CDR3 runs to 17 residues. V lost 1 base, J lost 4 bases, and 8 bases stayed unmatched. DNA of the CDR3: TGTGCCAGCAGCTTAGGCTTTAGCGGGGGCCTGTACAATGAGCAGTTCTTC. It translates to CASSLGFSGGLYNEQFF.

The J gene is TRBJ1-5, the V gene TRBV6-5; TRBD1 is a possible D gene (5 bases). Germline CDR1 reads MNHEY; CDR2 reads SVGAGI. This CDR3 is 14 amino acids long. Between the trimmed V and J ends, which lost 6 bases and 0 bases, there was a span of 9 bases. The DNA for the CDR3 is TGTGCCAGCAGACCACAGGCTAGCAATCAGCCCCAGCATTTT. It is translated as CASRPQASNQPQHF.

V and J are TRBV28 and TRBJ2-7; 7 nucleotides align to TRBD1. This CDR3 is built from 17 residues. The V gene end was trimmed by 5 bases and the J gene end by 7 bases; junction bases not matched to a gene: 20. The germline V gene encodes CDR1 MDHEN and CDR2 SYDVKM. This CDR3 is CASSPITGTAILGEQYV. The CDR3 DNA reads TGTGCCAGCAGTCCGATTACCGGGACAGCCATTCTGGGTGAGCAGTACGTC.

CDR3 DNA: TGTGCCAGCAGTTACTCGGCGGGAGGCTACAATGAGCAGTTCTTC. Protein: CASSYSAGGYNEQFF. The V call is TRBV6-5, the J call TRBJ2-1; 8 bases agree with TRBD2. Per germline, CDR1 MNHEY and CDR2 SVGAGI. V gave up 0 bases and J gave up 3 bases; unmatched junction bases: 1. The CDR3 is made up of 15 amino acids.

The chain has TRBV5-6 and TRBJ1-2; 8 bases match TRBD1. The CDR3 is 14 residues long. CDR1 SGHDT and CDR2 YYEEEE come from the germline V gene. V dropped 0 bases and J dropped 7; count of bases not matched to a gene: 5. CDR3 sequence reads: CASSLGQGASGYTF. CDR3 sequence (DNA): TGTGCCAGCAGCTTGGGGCAGGGGGCCAGTGGCTACACCTTC.

The V and J genes are TRBV5-1 and TRBJ1-2; 9 nucleotides match TRBD1. Per germline, CDR1 SGHRS and CDR2 YFSETQ. This CDR3 region has 16 residues. V was pared by 2 bases and J by 4 bases, with 9 bases of the junction left unmatched. CDR3 protein: CASSFSGTGPAYGYTF. CDR3 DNA sequence: TGCGCCAGCAGCTTTTCCGGGACAGGGCCAGCCTATGGCTACACCTTC.

The chain links TRBV30 to TRBJ1-5, with D unresolved. The germline V gene has CDR1 GTSNPN and CDR2 SVGIG (reference sequence). Between the trimmed V and J ends, which lost 0 bases and 6 bases, there was a span of 9 bases. There are 13 residues in the CDR3. Here the CDR3 reads CAWSVSRIQPQHF. Written as DNA, the CDR3 is TGTGCCTGGAGTGTATCCAGGATTCAGCCCCAGCATTTT. The whole variable domain, remainder taken from reference TRBV30 and TRBJ1-5, is SQTIHQWPATLVQPVGSPLSLECTVEGTSNPNLYWYRQAAGRGLQLLFYSVGIGQISSEVPQNLSASRPQDRQFILSSKKLLLSDSGFYLCAWSVSRIQPQHFGDGTRLSIL.

The chain is built from TRBV12-3 or TRBV12-4 and TRBJ1-1; maybe TRBD1 (6 bases). The V gene lost 5 bases and the J gene lost 9 bases, with 16 bases spanning the gap. The CDR3 runs 13 residues. CDR3 DNA: TGTGCCAGCAGTCCAAGGGGGTGGGGAAAAGCTTTCTTT. It encodes CASSPRGWGKAFF.

The V and J genes are TRBV14 and TRBJ1-4; D is ambiguous. This CDR3 has 12 amino acids. CDR1 and CDR2 from the germline V gene are SGHDN and FVKESK. The ends were cut back, 8 bases at V and 9 bases at J, with 13 bases in the middle. This chain's CDR3 is CASSRLQKKLFF. Written as DNA, the CDR3 is TGTGCCAGCTCCAGGTTACAGAAAAAACTGTTTTTT.

The chain is built from TRBV5-1 and TRBJ2-1; 11 bases are shared with TRBD2. From germline, CDR1 is SGHRS and CDR2 YFSETQ. With 0 bases clipped from V and 7 bases from J, the junction kept 3 bases outside the gene matches. The CDR3 consists of 15 residues. CDR3 nucleotides: TGCGCCAGCAGCTTGGCACTAGCGGGAGTAAATGAGCAGTTCTTC. This encodes CASSLALAGVNEQFF.

This chain joins TRBV11-3 and TRBJ1-1; D unclear. CDR3 length equals 13 residues. With 2 bases removed from V and 1 base from J, the gap between germline ends came to 5 bases. The germline V gene encodes CDR1 SGHNT and CDR2 YENEEA. The CDR3 loop is CASSLSQNTEAFF. Written as DNA, the CDR3 is TGTGCCAGCAGCTTAAGCCAGAACACTGAAGCTTTCTTT.

V gene TRBV25-1 combines with J gene TRBJ2-5, with D possibly matching TRBD2 (5 bases). This CDR3 comprises 14 residues. Germline loops: CDR1 MGHDK, CDR2 SYGVNS. Trimming cost V 1 base and J 6 bases, with 12 bases left between them. The DNA of the CDR3 is TGTGCCAGCAGTGAATCGGTTAGCGACAAGACCCAGTACTTC. Its translation is CASSESVSDKTQYF. Full variable domain (missing parts from reference TRBV25-1 and TRBJ2-5): EADIYQTPRYLVIGTGKKITLECSQTMGHDKMYWYQQDPGMELHLIHYSYGVNSTEKGDLSSESTVSRIRTEHFPLTLESARPSHTSQYLCASSESVSDKTQYFGPGTRLLVL.

This chain uses TRBV25-1 with TRBJ1-1; perhaps TRBD1 as D (5 bases). CDR1 and CDR2 (germline): MGHDK, SYGVNS. The CDR3 is made up of 13 amino acids. V lost 4 bases, J lost 7 bases, and 13 bases lay in between. The CDR3 DNA sequence: TGTGCCAGCAGTGTCACACAGGTCGGTGAAGCTTTCTTT. This sequence encodes CASSVTQVGEAFF.